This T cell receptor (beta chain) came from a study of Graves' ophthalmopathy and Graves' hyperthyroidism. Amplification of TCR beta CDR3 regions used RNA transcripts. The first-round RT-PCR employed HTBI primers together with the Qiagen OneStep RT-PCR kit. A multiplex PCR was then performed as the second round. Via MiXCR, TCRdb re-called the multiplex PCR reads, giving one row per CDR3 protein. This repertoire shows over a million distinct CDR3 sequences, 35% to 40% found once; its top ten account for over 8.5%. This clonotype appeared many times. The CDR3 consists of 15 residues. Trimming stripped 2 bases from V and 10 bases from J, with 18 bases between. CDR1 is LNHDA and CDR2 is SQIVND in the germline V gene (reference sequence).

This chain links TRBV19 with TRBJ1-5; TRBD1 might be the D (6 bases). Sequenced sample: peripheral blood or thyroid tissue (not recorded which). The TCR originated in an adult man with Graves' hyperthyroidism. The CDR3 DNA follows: TGTGCCAGTAGTATATCGGGGACAACGGCGGAACCCCAGCATTTT. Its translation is CASSISGTTAEPQHF.